This T cell receptor (beta chain) is drawn from a study of shared clonotypes between healthy human individuals (dated by TCRdb to the early 2020s). Notes on the research overall: The cohort comprised a couple of women and a few men aged 18 to 49 years. For each donor, three plates each were used for CD4 naive and CD4 memory, two plates were used for CD8 naive, and one plate was used for CD8 memory. The study deeply sequenced blood TCR repertoires of several healthy adults to estimate repertoire size and the extent of clonotype sharing between individuals. Libraries were prepared and TCR repertoires were sequenced by different laboratories using diverse techniques, in order to increase sequencing depth and limit assay-specific biases. Leukapheresis yielded between about 0.94 and 9 billion PBMCs per donor.

Overall study outcomes, separate from this receptor: Naive subsets generally had larger estimated clonotype richness than memory subsets did. Only blood was sampled, and tissue TCR repertoires likely differ from those in blood. Pairwise subsampling led to the expectation that sequencing depth would affect the degree of clonotype sharing among donors. Incomplete sequencing was indicated by rarefaction of sorted-subset datasets, despite the large sequencing depth. Sharing across several donors was observed for about 5% of naive CD4, less than 4% of naive CD8, about 2.5% of memory CD4, and 0.4% of memory CD8 clonotypes. Higher generation probabilities were observed for clonotypes shared by all four sorted-subset donors than for non-shared clonotypes. The genetic and exposure-history diversity represented was limited by the small number of donors.

As to this clone: This clone's antigen is unknown. Per-nucleotide qualities are absent, and no much larger clonotype sits a single base away.

TCR CDR3 regions were amplified from genomic DNA by multiplex PCR using the deep immunoSEQ assay. Extracted genomic DNA from each cell subset was distributed evenly across all wells of several immunoSEQ 96-well plates, and each plate was treated as a replicate. For sorted subsets, each replicate PCR was loaded with approximately 190 ng genomic DNA, equivalent to 30,000 to 35,000 T cell genomes. Purified libraries were measured with a Qubit 3.0 fluorometer, size-checked on a Bioanalyzer 2100, and measured again with the KAPA Library Quantification kit. Every immunoSEQ 96-well plate was sequenced on a separate single-read 150-cycle Illumina NextSeq 550 flow cell. Regarding the original processing steps: Because the immunoSEQ output held only junctional sequences and lacked quality scores, the filtering could not match the filtering applied to full-length reads. To assign V/J genes and CDR3, sequences were annotated against IMGT germline references using PyIR, a Python wrapper for IgBLAST v1.9. Reads were filtered out if the reads had weak V/J assignments (E-value above 1e-6), no CDR3, stop codons, out-of-frame junctions, or ambiguous translated residues. V3J clonotypes were defined by identical inferred V gene, J gene, and CDR3 amino acid sequence. Percentage overlap between repertoires was calculated by dividing the number of shared unique clonotypes by the size of the smaller repertoire. Richness of each repertoire was evaluated using RTK rarefaction, the Chao1 estimator, and Recon v2.1 estimates of unobserved clonotypes. OLGA was used to compute generation probabilities for all TCRbeta clonotypes that the gDNA method yielded from a handful of donors. Drawn from immuneACCESS, this table holds only the in-frame rearrangements with V and J called that TCRdb kept. Clones are partly lost; checked studies trace under half to an unresolved V gene and leave the rest unexplained. The V and J calls and clone size come from that table; D and trimming were worked out from the DNA. The sample table records millions of clones; roughly 94% of these occur just once. The ten largest clonotypes hold 0.13% of the sample.

The donors were healthy, HIV-negative adults with no recently reported acute infections or vaccinations. Every donor was a Caucasian adult residing in Nashville, Tennessee, USA. Magnetic negative selection was used to enrich CD4+ T cells, after which naive cells were positively selected on CD45RA and the negative fraction became the memory subset. Blood was obtained by leukapheresis, after which PBMCs were separated by Ficoll-Histopaque density gradient centrifugation and cryopreserved in liquid nitrogen vapor phase. Analytical flow cytometry was used to check the purity and quantity of each magnetically sorted T cell population. Genomic DNA was isolated from every sorted fraction and measured by UV absorbance on a Nanodrop 2000c. Sequencing used naive CD4+ T cells sorted from blood. The label giving this sample's cell subset or site can be read as: CD45RA+ positively selected. The clonotype comes from a man aged 18 to 30 in good health.

CDR3 region: CASSRSSYEQYF. The DNA sequence is TGTGCCAGCAGCCGTAGCTCCTACGAGCAGTACTTC. Recombination joined TRBV27 with TRBJ2-7, with the D gene not confidently named. The CDR3 contains 12 residues, cysteine and phenylalanine counted. Solely the CDR3 DNA is kept, with 36 bases framed from the first base. A distance of 6 bases separates the germline ends of V and J, which lose 6 bases and 0 bases respectively. Reading the germline V gene (reference sequence) gives CDR1 MNHEY and CDR2 SMNVEV.